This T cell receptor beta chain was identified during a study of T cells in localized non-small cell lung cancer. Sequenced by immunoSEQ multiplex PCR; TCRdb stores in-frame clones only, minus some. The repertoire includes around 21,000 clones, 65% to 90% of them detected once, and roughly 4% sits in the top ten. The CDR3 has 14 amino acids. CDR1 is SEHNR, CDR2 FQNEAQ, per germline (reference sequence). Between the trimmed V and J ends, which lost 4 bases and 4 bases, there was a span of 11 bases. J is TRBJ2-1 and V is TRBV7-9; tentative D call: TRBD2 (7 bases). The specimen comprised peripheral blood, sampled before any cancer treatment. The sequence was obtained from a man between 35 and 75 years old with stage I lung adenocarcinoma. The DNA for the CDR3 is TGTGCCAGCAGCTCCGGGGGGCTTTACAATGAGCAGTTCTTC. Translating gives CASSSGGLYNEQFF.